Presented here are 6 T cell receptor beta chains from one specimen sequenced in a study of shared T cell receptors in the human thymus. Profiled with immunoSEQ multiplex PCR; TCRdb holds only in-frame clones, not every one. The data contain over 650,000 clones, about 89% of them singletons. The same sample was also studied in work on human thymus T cells.

The sequencing input was thymocytes. All receptors come from a boy younger than two with a congenital heart defect.

The chain uses TRBV30 and TRBJ2-7, with TRBD1 matching 10 bases. This CDR3 has 15 residues. In germline, CDR1 is GTSNPN, CDR2 SVGIG (reference sequence). V was pared by 4 bases and J by 6 bases, with 12 bases of the junction left unmatched. CDR3 protein: CAWTNLGTGAPEQYF. In DNA form, the CDR3 reads TGTGCCTGGACTAACCTTGGGACAGGGGCTCCCGAGCAGTACTTC.

This chain connects TRBV5-1 to TRBJ1-2; D possibly corresponds to TRBD1 (5 bases). The CDR3 consists of 19 residues. The germline V gene has CDR1 SGHRS and CDR2 YFSETQ. Trimming took off 0 bases at V and 2 bases at J, with 23 bases between the two ends. As DNA, the CDR3 is TGCGCCAGCAGCTTGGGGCCCCATCATGGCCTGGGGGGGAACTATGGCTACACCTTC. It translates to CASSLGPHHGLGGNYGYTF.

The J gene is TRBJ1-2, the V gene TRBV10-3; unclear D gene. The V end lost 6 bases, the J end lost 3 bases, and 17 bases lay between the germline ends. Germline values: CDR1 ENHRY, CDR2 SYGVKD. There are 15 residues in the CDR3. This chain's CDR3 is CAIRTPKGIYYGYTF. The CDR3 bases are TGTGCCATCAGGACACCGAAAGGAATTTACTATGGCTACACCTTC.

CDR3 sequence reads: CAITPTLGNSPLHF. CDR3 sequence (DNA): TGTGCCATCACCCCGACTTTAGGCAATTCACCCCTCCACTTT. The V gene is TRBV10-3, the J gene TRBJ1-6; D not resolved. CDR3 length: 14 residues. Trimming cost V 7 bases and J 7 bases, with 14 bases left between them. Germline CDR1 reads ENHRY; CDR2 reads SYGVKD.

V and J are TRBV7-2 and TRBJ1-3; D is undetermined. The CDR3 length is 16 residues. Trimming stripped 5 bases from V and 0 bases from J, with 14 bases between. Per the germline V gene, CDR1 is SGHTA and CDR2 is FQGNSA. Here the CDR3 reads CASSLIKRDSGNTIYF. CDR3 in DNA: TGTGCCAGCAGCCTAATAAAACGGGACTCTGGAAACACCATATATTTT.

The sample holds one count of this clone. This chain uses TRBV18 with TRBJ1-1; 7 bases line up with TRBD1. CDR1 KGHSH and CDR2 LQKENI come from the germline V gene. After removal of 8 bases from V and 1 base from J, the junction contained 22 bases not matched to a gene. The CDR3 runs to 19 residues. This chain's CDR3 is CASSHHAPGQSSGNTEAFF. The CDR3 DNA follows: TGTGCCAGCAGTCACCACGCCCCGGGACAGAGTTCCGGGAACACTGAAGCTTTCTTT.